These T cell receptor beta chains were read from a single sample in a study of shared clonotypes between healthy human individuals. Libraries were prepared by immunoSEQ multiplex PCR; TCRdb keeps only in-frame clonotypes and omits some of them. The sample records 100,000 to 130,000 clones, around 68% being singletons. Source material: memory CD8+ T cells sorted from blood. Receptors were obtained from a woman between 25 and 40 years old in good health. CDR3s include the opening cysteine and the closing phenylalanine or tryptophan. The order of the fields is J gene, CDR3 length, clone size, D gene, V gene, CDR3 DNA, CDR3 protein. The D gene is left open where the match is weak. Some rows mark clone size as missing; the rest say once, few, many or name a class of expanded clone.

J gene: TRBJ2-2
CDR3 length: 15
clone size: -
D gene: -
V gene: TRBV7-9
CDR3 DNA: TGTGCCAGCAGCTTATACCACGGGAACACCGGGGAGCTGTTTTTT
CDR3 protein: CASSLYHGNTGELFF

J gene: TRBJ2-4
CDR3 length: 16
clone size: -
D gene: -
V gene: TRBV19
CDR3 DNA: TGTGCCAGTAGTATAAGCCACTCTCTAGCCAAAAACATTCAGTACTTC
CDR3 protein: CASSISHSLAKNIQYF

J gene: TRBJ2-7
CDR3 length: 14
clone size: -
D gene: -
V gene: TRBV27
CDR3 DNA: TGTGCCAGCAGCCCAGGCACAGTGACCTACGAGCAGTACTTC
CDR3 protein: CASSPGTVTYEQYF

J gene: TRBJ2-7
CDR3 length: 13
clone size: -
D gene: -
V gene: TRBV27
CDR3 DNA: TGTGCCAGCAGTTTAACAGGGTACGGCGAGCAGTACTTC
CDR3 protein: CASSLTGYGEQYF

J gene: TRBJ2-7
CDR3 length: 15
clone size: -
D gene: -
V gene: TRBV18
CDR3 DNA: TGTGCCAGCGCAGGGCCCAGGGTGAGCTCCTACGAGCAGTACTTC
CDR3 protein: CASAGPRVSSYEQYF

J gene: TRBJ1-5
CDR3 length: 16
clone size: -
D gene: TRBD1
V gene: TRBV19
CDR3 DNA: TGTGCCAGTAGCCAAACAGGGGGCTGGGGGAATCAGCCCCAGCATTTT
CDR3 protein: CASSQTGGWGNQPQHF

J gene: TRBJ1-1
CDR3 length: 14
clone size: many
D gene: TRBD1
V gene: TRBV7-9
CDR3 DNA: TGTGCCAGCAGCCTTAGACAGGGTAATTCTGAAGCTTTCTTT
CDR3 protein: CASSLRQGNSEAFF

J gene: TRBJ2-1
CDR3 length: 19
clone size: few
D gene: -
V gene: TRBV2
CDR3 DNA: TGTGCCAGCAGTGAAGCGCCGGTATGGGGTGAAACCGGGTACAATGAGCAGTTCTTC
CDR3 protein: CASSEAPVWGETGYNEQFF

J gene: TRBJ2-7
CDR3 length: 15
clone size: once
D gene: -
V gene: TRBV25-1
CDR3 DNA: TGTGCCAGCAGTGAAGACCACCTCCCAAAATCCGAGCAGTACTTC
CDR3 protein: CASSEDHLPKSEQYF

J gene: TRBJ2-5
CDR3 length: 14
clone size: -
D gene: -
V gene: TRBV13
CDR3 DNA: TGTGCCAGCAGCTCAAGACAAGTACAAGAGACCCAGTACTTC
CDR3 protein: CASSSRQVQETQYF

J gene: TRBJ2-2
CDR3 length: 11
clone size: -
D gene: -
V gene: TRBV29-1
CDR3 DNA: TGCAGCGTTCTGGGCACCGGGGAGCTGTTTTTT
CDR3 protein: CSVLGTGELFF

J gene: TRBJ2-2
CDR3 length: 18
clone size: -
D gene: TRBD2
V gene: TRBV7-9
CDR3 DNA: TGTGCCAGCAGCCCATCTCAGCGAGCGGGAGGTAACACCGGGGAGCTGTTTTTT
CDR3 protein: CASSPSQRAGGNTGELFF

J gene: TRBJ2-7
CDR3 length: 14
clone size: -
D gene: -
V gene: TRBV9
CDR3 DNA: TGTGCCAGCAGCGTAGGCGGAGGGAGCGACGAGCAGTACTTC
CDR3 protein: CASSVGGGSDEQYF

J gene: TRBJ2-1
CDR3 length: 17
clone size: -
D gene: TRBD2
V gene: TRBV7-2
CDR3 DNA: TGTGCCAGCAGCCCCCAAGGGACGCGGACTAGATACAATGAGCAGTTCTTC
CDR3 protein: CASSPQGTRTRYNEQFF

J gene: TRBJ2-7
CDR3 length: 12
clone size: few
D gene: -
V gene: TRBV2
CDR3 DNA: TGTGCCAGCAGTGAAGCGCTTTATGAGCAGTACTTC
CDR3 protein: CASSEALYEQYF

J gene: TRBJ2-1
CDR3 length: 15
clone size: -
D gene: TRBD1
V gene: TRBV29-1
CDR3 DNA: TGCAGCGTCCGCGGGACAGGGATGGTCGGGAATGAGCAGTTCTTC
CDR3 protein: CSVRGTGMVGNEQFF

J gene: TRBJ1-1
CDR3 length: 15
clone size: -
D gene: -
V gene: TRBV5-1
CDR3 DNA: TGCGCCAGCAGCGCAAAGACAGGCTGGGTCACTGAAGCTTTCTTT
CDR3 protein: CASSAKTGWVTEAFF

J gene: TRBJ1-1
CDR3 length: 13
clone size: -
D gene: TRBD1
V gene: TRBV4-1
CDR3 DNA: TGCGCCAGCAGCCAAGAGACAGGGACCGAAGCTTTCTTT
CDR3 protein: CASSQETGTEAFF

J gene: TRBJ2-1
CDR3 length: 15
clone size: once
D gene: TRBD1
V gene: TRBV6-4
CDR3 DNA: TGTGCCAGCAGTCTGGGACAGGGGGGACTCAGGGAGCAGTTCTTC
CDR3 protein: CASSLGQGGLREQFF

J gene: TRBJ2-7
CDR3 length: 11
clone size: -
D gene: -
V gene: TRBV28
CDR3 DNA: TGTGCCAGCAGTTCAAGGTACGAGCAGTACTTC
CDR3 protein: CASSSRYEQYF

J gene: TRBJ2-7
CDR3 length: 14
clone size: few
D gene: -
V gene: TRBV7-6
CDR3 DNA: TGTGCCAGCAGCTTATCACGAACCGCCTACGAGCAGTACTTC
CDR3 protein: CASSLSRTAYEQYF

J gene: TRBJ2-7
CDR3 length: 13
clone size: -
D gene: -
V gene: TRBV28
CDR3 DNA: TGTGCCAGCAGTCCCGGGTCCTCCTACGAGCAGTACTTC
CDR3 protein: CASSPGSSYEQYF

J gene: TRBJ2-5
CDR3 length: 13
clone size: -
D gene: TRBD1
V gene: TRBV30
CDR3 DNA: TGTGCCTGGAGCGAGGGACAGGAATTAGAGCAGTACTTC
CDR3 protein: CAWSEGQELEQYF

J gene: TRBJ2-7
CDR3 length: 13
clone size: -
D gene: -
V gene: TRBV30
CDR3 DNA: TGTGCCTGGAGTGTACAGGGCGGGAACGAGCAGTACTTC
CDR3 protein: CAWSVQGGNEQYF

J gene: TRBJ1-2
CDR3 length: 18
clone size: -
D gene: TRBD1
V gene: TRBV28
CDR3 DNA: TGTGCCAGCACTTTTACGGGTGACAGGGGCGATAATAACTATGGCTACACCTTC
CDR3 protein: CASTFTGDRGDNNYGYTF

J gene: TRBJ1-4
CDR3 length: 15
clone size: once
D gene: -
V gene: TRBV28
CDR3 DNA: TGTGCCATCGGCAGGAGGGGGGCTACTAATGAAAAACTGTTTTTT
CDR3 protein: CAIGRRGATNEKLFF

J gene: TRBJ2-7
CDR3 length: 14
clone size: -
D gene: TRBD2
V gene: TRBV6-5
CDR3 DNA: TGTGCCAGCAGTTACGTGGGGGGGTCCTACGAGCAGTACTTC
CDR3 protein: CASSYVGGSYEQYF

J gene: TRBJ2-3
CDR3 length: 15
clone size: -
D gene: -
V gene: TRBV5-5
CDR3 DNA: TGTGCCAGCAGCCAGGGACTGCCGAGCACAGATACGCAGTATTTT
CDR3 protein: CASSQGLPSTDTQYF

J gene: TRBJ1-1
CDR3 length: 13
clone size: -
D gene: -
V gene: TRBV9
CDR3 DNA: TGTGCCAGCAGCGTAGGATGGAGCACTGAAGCTTTCTTT
CDR3 protein: CASSVGWSTEAFF

J gene: TRBJ2-7
CDR3 length: 15
clone size: -
D gene: -
V gene: TRBV6-1
CDR3 DNA: TGTGCCAGCAGTGATAAATTGAGTCGGAACTACGAGCAGTACTTC
CDR3 protein: CASSDKLSRNYEQYF